The 12 T cell receptor beta chains below were found in one sample sequenced in a study of T cells in Graves' hyperthyroidism and ophthalmopathy. RNA transcripts served as the template for amplifying TCR beta CDR3 regions. Primed by the HTBI set, a first-round RT-PCR was run on the TCR CDR3. From the multiplex PCR reads, TCRdb called clonotypes with MiXCR, one entry per CDR3 protein. This sample has under 400,000 distinct CDR3 sequences, with 14% found just once. The sequenced sample consisted of blood. These receptors originate from a woman aged 55-69 years with Graves' hyperthyroidism.

A remark on this clonotype: A much larger clone lies one base from this, so it may be a read error. The rearrangement uses TRBV28 and TRBJ2-1; 8 bases line up with TRBD2. From germline, CDR1 is MDHEN and CDR2 SYDVKM. The CDR3 is made up of 16 amino acids. CDR3 bases: TGTGCCAACAGTCCCACGGGTAGCGGGGCCTCCAATGAGCAGTTCTTC. It is translated as CANSPTGSGASNEQFF.

The genes are TRBV27 and TRBJ2-1; 10 bases line up with TRBD2. The CDR3 contains 15 residues. Germline V gene sequence: CDR1 MNHEY, CDR2 SMNVEV (reference sequence). The junction had 7 bases not matched to a gene; V was cut back by 5 bases and J by 6 bases. CDR3 sequence (DNA): TGTGCCAGCAGTAATGGACTAGCGGCGGGCAATGAGCAGTTCTTC. This encodes CASSNGLAAGNEQFF.

The CDR3 here is CASSLNRREQYF. The CDR3 coding sequence is TGTGCCAGCAGCTTAAACCGGCGCGAGCAGTACTTC. The chain joins TRBV7-2 to TRBJ2-7, with unresolved D. The CDR3 runs 12 residues. Germline CDR1 SGHTA, CDR2 FQGNSA. V was cut by 2 bases and J by 6 bases, with 8 bases left in between.

The gene calls are TRBV24-1 and TRBJ2-7; 11 nucleotides agree with TRBD2. Germline assignment: CDR1 KGHDR and CDR2 SFDVKD. The trim removed 2 bases at V and 5 bases at J, leaving 1 base unmatched. The CDR3 length is 14 residues. DNA for the CDR3: TGTGCCACCAGTGATTCGACTAGCGGGAACGAGCAGTACTTC. Encoded protein: CATSDSTSGNEQYF.

In its sample, this clonotype was seen many times. The CDR3 nucleotides read TGCGCCAGCAGCGGCCTGAGACCTAGCACGGGTAGCTCCTACGAGCAGTACTTC. Its protein is CASSGLRPSTGSSYEQYF. The chain uses TRBV5-1 and TRBJ2-7, with D perhaps matching TRBD2 (5 bases). This CDR3 contains 18 residues. V was pared by 4 bases and J by 0 bases, with 23 bases between. CDR1 is SGHRS, CDR2 YFSETQ, per germline.

This clonotype was observed a few times. Relative to the germline gene, one junction end is altered; a read error may explain this. The J gene is TRBJ2-3, the V gene TRBV7-9, with D unclear. Germline V lookup: CDR1 SEHNR, CDR2 FQNEAQ (reference sequence). This CDR3 is built from 12 residues. As DNA, the CDR3 is TGTGCCGGCAGCTTGGGAACAGATACGCAGTATTTT. Its translation is CAGSLGTDTQYF. The full variable domain, its missing parts supplied by reference TRBV7-9 and TRBJ2-3, is DTGVSQNPRHKITKRGQNVTFRCDPISEHNRLYWYRQTLGQGPEFLTYFQNEAQLEKSRLLSDRFSAERPKGSFSTLEIQRTEQGDSAMYLCAGSLGTDTQYFGPGTRLTVL.

In this sample, this clonotype turned up many times. This chain links TRBV24-1 with TRBJ1-2; D remains ambiguous. Between the trimmed V and J ends, which lost 2 bases and 3 bases, there was a span of 9 bases. This CDR3 is built from 14 residues. Germline assignment: CDR1 KGHDR and CDR2 SFDVKD. This CDR3 is CATSDWRRHYGYTF. The CDR3 DNA reads as TGTGCCACCAGTGATTGGAGACGACACTATGGCTACACCTTC.

This clonotype was counted many times. The rearrangement links TRBV7-8 to TRBJ2-7; TRBD2 agrees at 14 bases. CDR1 and CDR2 (germline): SGHVS, FQNEAQ. The CDR3 runs to 18 residues. V shed 2 bases and J 3 bases; nucleotides not matched to a gene: 9. CDR3 residues: CASSLPGLAGVGFYEQYF. The CDR3 DNA reads TGTGCCAGCAGCTTACCGGGACTAGCGGGAGTAGGGTTCTACGAGCAGTACTTC. The entire variable domain, with the rest obtained from reference TRBV7-8 and TRBJ2-7, is as follows: GAGVSQSPRYKVAKRGQDVALRCDPISGHVSLFWYQQALGQGPEFLTYFQNEAQLDKSGLPSDRFFAERPEGSVSTLKIQRTQQEDSAVYLCASSLPGLAGVGFYEQYFGPGTRLTVT.

This clonotype has just a few counts. The chain joins TRBV7-2 to TRBJ2-1, with 12 bases fitting TRBD2. The CDR3 consists of 13 residues. Trimming cost V 4 bases and J 15 bases; bases outside gene matches: 7. Germline V lookup: CDR1 SGHTA, CDR2 FQGNSA. CDR3 region: CASSSTSGRRAFF. CDR3 in DNA: TGTGCCAGCAGCTCGACTAGCGGGAGAAGGGCGTTCTTC. The variable domain in full, with the rest retrieved from reference TRBV7-2 and TRBJ2-1, is GAGVSQSPSNKVTEKGKDVELRCDPISGHTALYWYRQSLGQGLEFLIYFQGNSAPDKSGLPSDRFSAERTGGSVSTLTIQRTQQEDSAVYLCASSSTSGRRAFFGPGTRLTVL.

Concerning this clonotype: At one end the junction does not follow the germline gene, possibly because of a read error. The chain combines TRBV6-1 with TRBJ1-1, with D uncertain. CDR3 length: 13 residues. From germline, CDR1 is MNHNS and CDR2 SASEGT. The CDR3 here is CASSQQPNAEAFF. The DNA for the CDR3 is TGTGCCAGCAGTCAACAGCCGAACGCTGAAGCTTTCTTT.

This clonotype was observed at least ten times. This sequence joins TRBV7-8 and TRBJ2-7; D possibly matches TRBD1 or TRBD2 (5 bases each). V was cut by 6 bases and J by 5 bases, with 20 bases left in between. The CDR3 contains 15 residues. CDR1 is SGHVS, CDR2 FQNEAQ, per germline. CDR3 sequence reads: CASRNWGTETHEQYF. Written as DNA, the CDR3 is TGTGCCAGCAGAAACTGGGGGACCGAAACCCACGAGCAGTACTTC.

This clonotype was recorded many times. The chain joins TRBV7-8 to TRBJ1-1; a weak D match, TRBD1 (5 bases). CDR1 and CDR2 from the germline V gene are SGHVS and FQNEAQ. Trimming cost V 4 bases and J 1 base, with 13 bases left between them. The CDR3 is 15 residues long. In nucleotides, the CDR3 is TGTGCCAGCAGCTCAAAAGGACACGAGAACACTGAAGCTTTCTTT. It codes for CASSSKGHENTEAFF.